This TCR beta chain was sequenced in a study of blood T cell repertoires in COVID-19 (dated by TCRdb to 2020 to 2022). At the level of the whole study: Collaborator samples came from the United States, Italy and Spain and covered acute and convalescent phases of COVID-19. The prospective study material was composed of cDNA or gDNA derived from T cells, B-cell-depleted T cells, or PBMCs. Deeply sampled blood TCRbeta repertoires from subjects exposed to, actively infected with, or recovered from COVID-19 were included in the dataset. A freely available public database, intended as a resource for researchers studying the immune response to SARS-CoV-2, is where the repertoires were released. The samples were drawn from two sources: the first 160 participants of the ongoing ImmuneRACE study, and 1,200 or so subjects contributed by 6 global collaborators. A de-identified subject ID, COVID-19 status, age in years and sex were almost always included in the sample metadata. Where available, HLA class I and class II types were obtained from metadata supplied by the sample provider rather than from assay-based typing.

TCRbeta CDR3 regions were amplified from genomic DNA using the immunoSEQ Assay, a bias-controlled multiplex PCR. For the original study's pipeline: Within the assay, amplification of reference gene primers was used to estimate how many nucleated cells each sample contained. To quantify the absolute abundance of each unique TCRbeta CDR3 rearrangement, sequence reads were collapsed and filtered. For each sample, productive Simpson clonality was calculated as the square root of Simpson's diversity index across productive rearrangements. TCRdb retrieved this table from immuneACCESS and kept in-frame rearrangements only. Not all clones are present; in checked studies, unresolved V genes account for under half, and no reason is known for the remainder. That table furnishes V, J and clone size, whereas the DNA furnished D and trimming. In this sample the table shows over 250,000 clones, 70% to 90% of which occur a single time. The biggest ten clones account for approximately 12% of the sample.

With regard to this clone: What this receptor recognizes is not known. No much larger clone is present one base from it, and per-base qualities are unavailable.

Whole blood was collected in K2EDTA tubes by collaborating institutions according to the institutions' own protocols. For TCRbeta analysis, collaborators shipped samples in one of three forms: frozen whole blood, isolated PBMCs, or DNA extracted from either of those sample types. V is trimmed back by 2 bases and J by 7 bases, and the junction contains 13 bases that no gene match accounts for. The germline V gene (reference sequence) supplies CDR1 GTSNPN and CDR2 SVGIG. From its cysteine to its phenylalanine, the CDR3 spans 15 amino acids. Here the CDR3 DNA is all that survives: 45 bases in frame from base 1. What the study reported, not specific to this receptor: The amount of clinical and demographic metadata varied by source and participant and was provided uncurated.

Source material: peripheral blood. This TCR came from a woman in her sixties or seventies with acute or convalescent COVID-19. The rearranged chain carries TRBV30 and TRBJ1-2, with 7 junctional bases fitting TRBD1. The DNA sequence reads TGTGCCTGGAGTACCCATAGACAGGGAAAAGGTGGCTACACCTTC. The translation is CAWSTHRQGKGGYTF.